Here is one TCR beta chain with its context. This specimen comes from a study of OX40 agonist ivuxolimab in advanced cancers. Trimming took 0 bases from V and 1 from J, leaving 6 bases between them. The CDR3 length is 14 residues. Per the germline V gene, CDR1 is PRHDT and CDR2 is FYEKMQ (reference sequence). Generated by immunoSEQ multiplex PCR, the TCRdb table keeps only in-frame clones and is missing some. Of 65,000 to 95,000 clones in the sample, less than 95% were seen once. The rearrangement joins TRBV13 to TRBJ1-1; no clear D gene. This receptor was taken from an adult with an advanced solid tumor such as melanoma, head and neck, liver or kidney cancer. Sample: CD4+ or CD8+ T cells sorted from blood, taken in a trial of the OX40 agonist ivuxolimab. The CDR3 region has the DNA TGTGCCAGCAGCTTAGGTGGGGAGAACACTGAAGCTTTCTTT. Amino acids: CASSLGGENTEAFF.